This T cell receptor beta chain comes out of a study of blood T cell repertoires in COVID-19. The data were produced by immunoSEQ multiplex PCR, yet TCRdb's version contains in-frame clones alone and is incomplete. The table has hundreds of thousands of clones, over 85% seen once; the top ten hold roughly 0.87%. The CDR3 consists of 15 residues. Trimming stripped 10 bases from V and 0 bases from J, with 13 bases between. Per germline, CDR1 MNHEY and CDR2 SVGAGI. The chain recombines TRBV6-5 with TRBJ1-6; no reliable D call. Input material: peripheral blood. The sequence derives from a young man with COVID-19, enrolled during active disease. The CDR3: CATWTRDSYNSPLHF. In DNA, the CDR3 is TGTGCCACCTGGACGAGGGACTCCTATAATTCACCCCTCCACTTT.